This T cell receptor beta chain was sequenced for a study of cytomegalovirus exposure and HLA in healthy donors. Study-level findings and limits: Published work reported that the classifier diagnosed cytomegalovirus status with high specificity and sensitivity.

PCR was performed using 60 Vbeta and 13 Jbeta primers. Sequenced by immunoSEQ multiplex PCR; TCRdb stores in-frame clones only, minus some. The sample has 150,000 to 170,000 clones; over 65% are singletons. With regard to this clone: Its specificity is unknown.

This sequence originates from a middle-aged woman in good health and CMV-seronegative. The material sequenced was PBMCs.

The CDR3 DNA sequence: TGTGCCAGCAGCTTTATAGGGAGCGGGAACCTGAAAGAGACCCAGTACTTC. The encoded protein is CASSFIGSGNLKETQYF. The chain joins TRBV5-4 to TRBJ2-5, with TRBD2 matching 7 bases. CDR1 is SGHNT, CDR2 YYREEE, per germline (reference sequence). J was trimmed by 3 bases and V by 2 bases; bases with no gene match: 13. The CDR3 consists of 17 residues.